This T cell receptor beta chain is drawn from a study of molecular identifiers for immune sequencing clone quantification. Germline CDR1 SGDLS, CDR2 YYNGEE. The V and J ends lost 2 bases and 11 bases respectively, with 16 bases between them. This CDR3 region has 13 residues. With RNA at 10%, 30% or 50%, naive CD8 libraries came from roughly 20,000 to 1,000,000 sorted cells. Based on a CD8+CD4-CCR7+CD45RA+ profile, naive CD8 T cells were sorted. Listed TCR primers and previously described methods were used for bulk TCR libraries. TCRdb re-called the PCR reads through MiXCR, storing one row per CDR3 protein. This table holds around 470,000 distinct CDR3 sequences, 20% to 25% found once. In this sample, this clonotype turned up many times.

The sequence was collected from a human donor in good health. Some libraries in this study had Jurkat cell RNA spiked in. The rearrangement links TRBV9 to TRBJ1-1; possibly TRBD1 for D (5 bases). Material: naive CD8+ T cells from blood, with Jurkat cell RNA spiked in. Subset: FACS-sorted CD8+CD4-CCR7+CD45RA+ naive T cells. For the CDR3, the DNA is TGTGCCAGCAGCGTCGCTGGGGGAGAAGATGCTTTCTTT. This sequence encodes CASSVAGGEDAFF.